Listed below are T cell receptor beta chains from one sample, sequenced in a study of T cells after posttransplantation cyclophosphamide. Produced via immunoSEQ multiplex PCR; TCRdb's table is partial and in-frame only. The table has about 9,100 clones, 98% seen once. The specimen was naive CD8+ T cells sorted from PBMCs. These receptors all come from a man aged 45-65 years in good health, CMV-negative, and a related stem cell transplant donor. The CDR3 runs from the conserved cysteine through the conserved F or W. A D gene is named only where the DNA matches it firmly. Rows give clone size only sometimes, using once, few, many, or a class for an expanded clone.

j_gene: TRBJ2-7; d_gene: .; abundance: .; len: 13; v_gene: TRBV30; CDR3nt: TGTGCCTGGAGAGAATCAGGGTTGAGCGAGCAGTACTTC; CDR3aa: CAWRESGLSEQYF
j_gene: TRBJ2-1; d_gene: TRBD2; abundance: .; len: 15; v_gene: TRBV2; CDR3nt: TGTGCCAGCAGTGGAGCGGGGGGACGAGACAATGAGCAGTTCTTC; CDR3aa: CASSGAGGRDNEQFF
j_gene: TRBJ2-1; d_gene: TRBD1; abundance: once; len: 16; v_gene: TRBV7-2; CDR3nt: TGTGCCAGCAGCGCCTCGGACAGGGCCCTTTACAATGAGCAGTTCTTC; CDR3aa: CASSASDRALYNEQFF
j_gene: TRBJ2-3; d_gene: .; abundance: .; len: 14; v_gene: TRBV7-3; CDR3nt: TGTGCCAGCAGCTTATTGGGCAGGACAGATACGCAGTATTTT; CDR3aa: CASSLLGRTDTQYF
j_gene: TRBJ2-7; d_gene: TRBD1; abundance: .; len: 16; v_gene: TRBV19; CDR3nt: TGTGCCAGTAACACCCCATTGGGACAGGGACACTACGAGCAGTACTTC; CDR3aa: CASNTPLGQGHYEQYF
j_gene: TRBJ1-2; d_gene: TRBD1; abundance: .; len: 15; v_gene: TRBV29-1; CDR3nt: TGCAGCGTTGAGATCCGACAGGGGGCGGACTATGGCTACACCTTC; CDR3aa: CSVEIRQGADYGYTF
j_gene: TRBJ2-3; d_gene: TRBD2; abundance: .; len: 15; v_gene: TRBV19; CDR3nt: TGTGCCAGTAGTGTGACTAGCGGAAGCACAGATACGCAGTATTTT; CDR3aa: CASSVTSGSTDTQYF
j_gene: TRBJ2-1; d_gene: TRBD2; abundance: .; len: 15; v_gene: TRBV9; CDR3nt: TGTGCCAGCAGCGTAGGTTGGGACTACTACAATGAGCAGTTCTTC; CDR3aa: CASSVGWDYYNEQFF
j_gene: TRBJ2-1; d_gene: .; abundance: .; len: 15; v_gene: TRBV5-6; CDR3nt: TGTGCCAGCAGCTTGAGCGGCCAACTAAACAATGAGCAGTTCTTC; CDR3aa: CASSLSGQLNNEQFF
j_gene: TRBJ1-1; d_gene: .; abundance: .; len: 16; v_gene: TRBV19; CDR3nt: TGTGCCAGTAGTATAGAATCGGCCCCCGCGGGCACTGAAGCTTTCTTT; CDR3aa: CASSIESAPAGTEAFF
j_gene: TRBJ2-1; d_gene: TRBD2; abundance: .; len: 17; v_gene: TRBV11-2; CDR3nt: TGTGCCAGCAGCACGACGGGGGGGATAAACGAGTACAATGAGCAGTTCTTC; CDR3aa: CASSTTGGINEYNEQFF
j_gene: TRBJ1-1; d_gene: .; abundance: .; len: 16; v_gene: TRBV6-5; CDR3nt: TGTGCCAGCAGTTTACAGGGTTCATGGCTCGGCACTGAAGCTTTCTTT; CDR3aa: CASSLQGSWLGTEAFF
j_gene: TRBJ2-7; d_gene: .; abundance: .; len: 14; v_gene: TRBV19; CDR3nt: TGTGCCAGTACGCCGGGAGTCGGACACTACGAGCAGTACTTC; CDR3aa: CASTPGVGHYEQYF
j_gene: TRBJ2-1; d_gene: .; abundance: once; len: 15; v_gene: TRBV7-3; CDR3nt: TGTGCCAGCAGCTTAAGCGGGACAGCTTACAATGAGCAGTTCTTC; CDR3aa: CASSLSGTAYNEQFF
j_gene: TRBJ1-6; d_gene: .; abundance: .; len: 14; v_gene: TRBV11-2; CDR3nt: TGTGCCAGCAGCTTAGTTTCAGGGAATTCACCCCTCCACTTT; CDR3aa: CASSLVSGNSPLHF